This T cell receptor (beta chain) was sequenced for a study of blood T cells in healthy people across ages. Across the study: Through template switching, about one barcoded beta molecule was captured per two T cells, as measured in model experiments. Overall study results and limits: Relative to aged donors, long-lived donors carried more naive CD4+ cells and displayed higher diversity.

V was pared by 7 bases and J by 1 base, with 6 bases of the junction left unmatched. CDR3 length: 14 residues. A second 7 to 11 cycle PCR used barcoded and J-beta primers. TCRdb reprocessed the 5' RACE reads with MiXCR, giving one entry per CDR3 protein. Of over 600,000 distinct CDR3 sequences in the sample, about half were seen once. Peripheral blood was drawn, around 9.5 milliliters per donor. Each sample yielded at least 6 micrograms of PBMC total RNA. As for this clonotype: Its antigen remains unknown.

The V gene is TRBV12-3 or TRBV12-4, the J gene TRBJ2-5, with TRBD1 identical over 7 bases. Sequenced material: blood. The receptor was isolated from a man aged 80 or over in good health. The CDR3 loop is CASTRGGSQETQYF. CDR3 sequence (DNA): TGTGCCAGCACCCGAGGGGGCAGCCAAGAGACCCAGTACTTC.